The 13 T cell receptor beta chains reported below all come from one sample, sequenced in a study of cytomegalovirus exposure and HLA in healthy donors. Data came from immunoSEQ multiplex PCR; TCRdb stores just in-frame clones and leaves some out. The sample shows some 69,000 clones, roughly 95% of them seen only once. The sequenced sample consisted of PBMCs. The receptors come from a woman between 18 and 30 years old in good health and CMV-seropositive.

As concerns this clone: At the DNA level, this CDR3 is encoded by other sequences in the same sample as well. The chain uses TRBV6-5 and TRBJ1-2; possible D gene TRBD1, 6 bases. Per the germline V gene, CDR1 is MNHEY and CDR2 is SVGAGI. V lost 6 bases and J lost 4, with 12 bases in between. The CDR3 runs 13 residues. The CDR3 sequence is CASSRTVSYGYTF. In nucleotides, the CDR3 is TGTGCCAGCAGCCGGACAGTATCCTATGGCTACACCTTC.

The chain links TRBV7-9 to TRBJ2-5; 9 nucleotides match TRBD1. This CDR3 has 14 amino acids. CDR1 and CDR2 from the germline V gene are SEHNR and FQNEAQ (reference sequence). V was clipped by 8 bases and J by 5 bases; unmatched bases: 9. The CDR3 here is CASLTGGIGETQYF. Here the CDR3 DNA reads TGTGCCAGCCTCACAGGGGGCATAGGGGAGACCCAGTACTTC.

This chain joins TRBV14 and TRBJ2-1, with D maybe TRBD2 (6 bases). This CDR3 region has 15 residues. Germline V lookup: CDR1 SGHDN, CDR2 FVKESK. The V end was cut by 4 bases, the J end by 8 bases, with 18 bases between. CDR3 residues: CASSRGGAGLDEQFF. The CDR3 DNA is TGTGCCAGCAGCCGAGGCGGGGCGGGGCTGGATGAGCAGTTCTTC.

The gene calls are TRBV4-1 and TRBJ2-1, with D tentatively TRBD2 (7 bases). V lost 4 bases, J lost 6 bases, and 22 bases lay in between. This CDR3 spans 17 amino acids. Germline values: CDR1 MGHRA, CDR2 YSYEKL. The DNA of the CDR3 is TGCGCCAGCAGCCCCAACCGTTGGAGGGAGGGGGGCAATGAGCAGTTCTTC. This translates into CASSPNRWREGGNEQFF.

The J gene is TRBJ2-2, the V gene TRBV27; no clear D. In germline, CDR1 is MNHEY, CDR2 SMNVEV (reference sequence). V was trimmed by 3 bases and J by 6 bases, leaving 5 bases between them. The CDR3 contains 12 residues. The CDR3 bases are TGTGCCAGCAGTTTCCAGTCCGGGGAGCTGTTTTTT. This encodes CASSFQSGELFF.

The V call is TRBV30, the J call TRBJ2-5; TRBD2 matches 10 bases. The CDR3 has 14 residues. The V segment lost 3 bases and the J segment 5 bases; nucleotides outside the gene matches: 6. Germline assignment: CDR1 GTSNPN and CDR2 SVGIG (reference sequence). The CDR3 DNA is TGTGCCTGGAGCTTAGCGGGAGGTGACGAGACCCAGTACTTC. Its protein product is CAWSLAGGDETQYF.

The chain uses TRBV20-1 and TRBJ2-7; D not resolved. This CDR3 is 11 amino acids long. Trimming removed 3 bases at V and 1 base at J, with 4 bases between. In germline, CDR1 is DFQATT, CDR2 SNEGSKA (reference sequence). The CDR3 here is CSARESYEQYF. In DNA, the CDR3 is TGCAGTGCTAGGGAGTCCTACGAGCAGTACTTC.

The chain uses TRBV27 and TRBJ2-2; 9 bases align to TRBD2. The CDR3 has 17 amino acids. With 4 bases clipped from V and 4 bases from J, the junction kept 10 bases outside the gene matches. The germline V gene encodes CDR1 MNHEY and CDR2 SMNVEV (reference sequence). CDR3 region: CASSSLGGGRVTGELFF. CDR3 sequence (DNA): TGTGCCAGCAGTTCCCTCGGTGGCGGGAGGGTCACCGGGGAGCTGTTTTTT.

This clone has just one count. The genes are TRBV9 and TRBJ1-5; no clear D gene. Trimming took 7 bases from V and 3 from J, leaving 11 bases between them. CDR3 length equals 13 residues. Germline V lookup: CDR1 SGDLS, CDR2 YYNGEE. Here the CDR3 DNA reads TGTGCCAGCCCGGCCGGACTCAATCAGCCCCAGCATTTT. Its translation is CASPAGLNQPQHF.

The sample holds one count of this clone. The chain couples TRBV29-1 to TRBJ2-7; 7 bases are a match to TRBD2. The CDR3 covers 13 residues. Trimming removed 7 bases from V and 0 bases from J; junction bases left unmatched: 6. Looked up from germline, CDR1 is SQVTM and CDR2 is ANQGSEA. DNA of the CDR3: TGCAGCGGTACTAGCGCAGTCTCCTACGAGCAGTACTTC. Translating it yields CSGTSAVSYEQYF.

In nucleotides, the CDR3 is TGTGCCAGCAGCCAAGATCGGTCAGGGGGAACTGAAGCTTTCTTT. Amino acids: CASSQDRSGGTEAFF. The chain links TRBV4-2 to TRBJ1-1, with 7 bases matching TRBD1. This CDR3 region has 15 residues. With 0 bases clipped from V and 5 bases from J, the junction kept 6 bases outside the gene matches. CDR1 is LGHNA and CDR2 is YNFKEQ in the germline V gene.

This rearrangement joins TRBV27 to TRBJ2-3, with D perhaps matching TRBD2 (6 bases). CDR3 length: 15 residues. Per the germline V gene, CDR1 is MNHEY and CDR2 is SMNVEV (reference sequence). Between the trimmed V and J ends, which lost 2 bases and 0 bases, there was a span of 9 bases. The CDR3 coding sequence is TGTGCCAGCAGTTTAGCGGGATCTAGCACAGATACGCAGTATTTT. This translates into CASSLAGSSTDTQYF.

The rearrangement joins TRBV4-1 to TRBJ1-1; 9 bases align to TRBD1. V gave up 1 base and J gave up 4 bases; unmatched junction bases: 4. The germline CDR1 and CDR2 sequences are MGHRA and YSYEKL. The CDR3 sequence is 15 residues long. This chain's CDR3 is CASSQVGTGFTEAFF. The CDR3 coding sequence is TGCGCCAGCAGCCAAGTGGGGACAGGGTTCACTGAAGCTTTCTTT.